This passage covers 26 T cell receptor beta chains from one sample sequenced in a study of T cells in Graves' hyperthyroidism and ophthalmopathy. The investigators amplified TCR beta CDR3 regions from RNA transcripts. When the TCR CDR3 underwent first-round RT-PCR, the HTBI primer set was used. TCRdb re-called the multiplex PCR reads with MiXCR, one entry per CDR3 protein. The sample consists of about 400,000 distinct CDR3 sequences, about 15% of them appearing once. The sequencing input was blood. The receptors shown here come from a woman in her 30s with Graves' hyperthyroidism.

This clonotype showed up many times. J is TRBJ2-1 and V is TRBV30, with D possibly being TRBD1 or TRBD2 (5 bases each). Looked up from germline, CDR1 is GTSNPN and CDR2 is SVGIG (reference sequence). This CDR3 is 15 amino acids long. V was cut by 1 base and J by 3 bases, with 13 bases left in between. Written as DNA, the CDR3 is TGTGCCTGGAGTGGGAATTTGGGGGACTACAATGAGCAGTTCTTC. It encodes CAWSGNLGDYNEQFF.

This clonotype came up many times. Germline and junction disagree at one end, which may indicate a read error. As DNA, the CDR3 is TGTGCCAGCAGTTTAGAGGGGGTCAATCAGCCCCAGCATTTT. Protein: CASSLEGVNQPQHF. J is TRBJ1-5 and V is TRBV5-1, with a weak D call TRBD1 (6 bases). CDR1 and CDR2 from the germline V gene are SGHRS and YFSETQ. The CDR3 spans 14 residues. The full variable domain, with the rest looked up from reference TRBV5-1 and TRBJ1-5, is KAGVTQTPRYLIKTRGQQVTLSCSPISGHRSVSWYQQTPGQGLQFLFEYFSETQRNKGNFPGRFSGRQFSNSRSEMNVSTLELGDSALYLCASSLEGVNQPQHFGDGTRLSIL.

This clonotype has more than one count but fewer than ten. The J gene is TRBJ2-7, the V gene TRBV4-1; D is unresolved. The CDR3 contains 13 residues. The V gene lost 0 bases and the J gene lost 2 bases, with 5 bases spanning the gap. Germline CDR1 and CDR2: MGHRA and YSYEKL. CDR3 sequence: CASSQDGTYEQYF. The CDR3 DNA reads as TGCGCCAGCAGCCAAGATGGCACCTACGAGCAGTACTTC.

This clonotype was seen repeatedly, ten times or more. The rearrangement uses TRBV4-1 and TRBJ2-7; 9 positions agree with TRBD1. The germline CDR1 and CDR2 sequences are MGHRA and YSYEKL. Losses at the gene ends were 6 bases for V and 6 bases for J; bases not matched to a gene: 12. The CDR3 has 15 amino acids. The CDR3 loop reads CASRLSGTGISEQYF. The CDR3 nucleotides read TGCGCCAGCAGACTGTCCGGGACAGGGATCTCCGAGCAGTACTTC.

This chain joins TRBV7-9 and TRBJ2-3, with 11 positions matching TRBD2. The V segment lost 5 bases and the J segment 5 bases; nucleotides outside the gene matches: 6. The CDR3 extends over 15 amino acids. Per the germline V gene, CDR1 is SEHNR and CDR2 is FQNEAQ (reference sequence). The CDR3 nucleotides are TGTGCCAGCAGCGGCCTAGCGGGGGGAATAGATACGCAGTATTTT. It codes for CASSGLAGGIDTQYF. The whole variable domain, filled in from reference TRBV7-9 and TRBJ2-3, reads DTGVSQNPRHKITKRGQNVTFRCDPISEHNRLYWYRQTLGQGPEFLTYFQNEAQLEKSRLLSDRFSAERPKGSFSTLEIQRTEQGDSAMYLCASSGLAGGIDTQYFGPGTRLTVL.

The sample holds a few counts of this clonotype. The V and J genes are TRBV6-2 or TRBV6-3 and TRBJ2-7, with unresolved D. V shed 4 bases and J shed 3 bases, with 7 bases lying between them. The germline CDR1 and CDR2 sequences are MNHEY and SVGEGT. There are 12 residues in the CDR3. This CDR3 is CASSLANYEQYF. The DNA of the CDR3 is TGTGCCAGCAGTTTGGCAAACTACGAGCAGTACTTC.

This chain connects TRBV29-1 to TRBJ2-1, with TRBD2 identical over 9 bases. The DNA end lines up better with TRBJ2-7; the J call may be wrong. CDR1 and CDR2 (germline): SQVTM, ANQGSEA. The CDR3 extends over 12 amino acids. CDR3 bases: TGCAGCGTCCTGGGACTAGCCAGTGAGCAGTACTTC. Its protein is CSVLGLASEQYF.

J is TRBJ1-4 and V is TRBV7-6, with D unclear. The length of the CDR3 is 15 residues. CDR1 SGHVS and CDR2 FNYEAQ come from the germline V gene. The ends were cut back, 1 base at V and 5 bases at J, with 11 bases in the middle. The CDR3 DNA follows: TGTGCCAGCAGCTTAGAGCCACAAACAAATGAAAAACTGTTTTTT. Its protein is CASSLEPQTNEKLFF.

This clonotype was counted between two and nine times. The chain recombines TRBV7-9 with TRBJ1-2; maybe TRBD1 (6 bases). Germline assignment: CDR1 SEHNR and CDR2 FQNEAQ (reference sequence). Trimming removed 6 bases from V and 2 bases from J, with 16 bases in between. There are 15 residues in the CDR3. CDR3 sequence (DNA): TGTGCCAGCAGACCCAATCCGGGGGCAAACTATGGCTACACCTTC. As protein: CASRPNPGANYGYTF.

This clonotype was recorded at least ten times. The rearrangement joins TRBV4-1 to TRBJ2-7, with a weak D call TRBD2 (6 bases). The CDR3 consists of 17 residues. Germline loops: CDR1 MGHRA, CDR2 YSYEKL. Deletions cut 1 base from V and 1 base from J, with 17 bases between. The CDR3 DNA follows: TGCGCCAGCAGCCAAGTGGGAGCGGGTCTAATGTCCTACGAGCAGTACTTC. Translated: CASSQVGAGLMSYEQYF.

The chain has TRBV5-6 and TRBJ2-5; the match to TRBD1 covers 10 bases. V dropped 4 bases and J dropped 5; count of bases not matched to a gene: 8. CDR1 SGHDT and CDR2 YYEEEE come from the germline V gene. The CDR3 loop spans 15 amino acids. CDR3 in amino acids: CASSIRQGAWETQYF. The CDR3 region has the DNA TGTGCCAGCAGCATAAGACAGGGGGCTTGGGAGACCCAGTACTTC.

This clonotype occurred a few times. The J gene is TRBJ1-2, the V gene TRBV20-1, with TRBD1 identical over 7 bases. This CDR3 comprises 12 residues. Per germline, CDR1 DFQATT and CDR2 SNEGSKA (reference sequence). The V and J ends lost 7 bases and 7 bases, in that order; junction bases with no gene match: 9. CDR3 amino acids: CSEARGAGGYTF. In DNA, the CDR3 is TGCAGTGAGGCCAGGGGGGCAGGTGGCTACACCTTC.

The J gene is TRBJ2-3, the V gene TRBV27; possibly TRBD1 for D (5 bases). Germline assignment: CDR1 MNHEY and CDR2 SMNVEV (reference sequence). CDR3 length: 15 amino acids. The V gene lost 3 bases and the J gene lost 5 bases, with 15 bases spanning the gap. Here the CDR3 DNA reads TGTGCCAGCAGTTTTACAGGACGGTTGGGAGATACGCAGTATTTT. Translating it yields CASSFTGRLGDTQYF.

This clonotype was counted a few times. The chain couples TRBV19 to TRBJ2-5, with D tentatively TRBD1 or TRBD2 (5 bases each). Germline V CDR1 and CDR2: LNHDA, SQIVND (reference sequence). This CDR3 has 12 amino acids. Written as DNA, the CDR3 is TGTCCTTCTCCGGGACACCAAGAGACCCAGTACTTC. Amino acid sequence: CPSPGHQETQYF.

This clonotype was observed many times. The chain recombines TRBV12-3 or TRBV12-4 with TRBJ1-5; D gene ambiguous. V dropped 4 bases and J dropped 3 bases, with 4 bases sitting between them. This CDR3 contains 12 residues. CDR3 loop: CASSSINQPQHF. In nucleotides, the CDR3 is TGTGCCAGCAGTTCGATCAATCAGCCCCAGCATTTT.

There are a few counts of this clonotype. V and J are TRBV28 and TRBJ1-5, with 7 bases that match TRBD1. The V gene's germline CDR1 is MDHEN and CDR2 SYDVKM. This CDR3 is built from 14 residues. Trimming cost V 5 bases and J 7 bases; bases outside gene matches: 8. CDR3 sequence reads: CASSRNRGWQPQHF. The CDR3 DNA sequence: TGTGCCAGCAGTCGCAACAGGGGTTGGCAGCCCCAGCATTTT.

CDR3: CASSTGQFVGGVTDTQYF. For the CDR3, the DNA is TGTGCCAGCAGCACGGGACAGTTCGTCGGCGGGGTCACAGATACGCAGTATTTT. The rearrangement joins TRBV7-6 to TRBJ2-3; D possibly corresponds to TRBD1 (7 bases). The V end lost 5 bases, the J end lost 2 bases, and 23 bases lay between the germline ends. CDR3 length: 18 amino acids. Germline V gene lookup returns CDR1 SGHVS and CDR2 FNYEAQ. The full variable domain, completed using reference TRBV7-6 and TRBJ2-3, is GAGVSQSPRYKVTKRGQDVALRCDPISGHVSLYWYRQALGQGPEFLTYFNYEAQQDKSGLPNDRFSAERPEGSISTLTIQRTEQRDSAMYRCASSTGQFVGGVTDTQYFGPGTRLTVL.

This clonotype was counted ten times or more. The chain joins TRBV3-1 to TRBJ1-4, with a possible D match to TRBD1 (6 bases). Germline lookup yields CDR1 LGHDT and CDR2 YNNKEL (reference sequence). The V end lost 1 base, the J end lost 12 bases, and 9 bases lay between the germline ends. This CDR3 has 12 residues. The CDR3 reads CASSQGTAQLFF. The CDR3 DNA is TGTGCCAGCAGCCAAGGGACAGCGCAACTGTTTTTT. Looking up the rest from reference TRBV3-1 and TRBJ1-4 gives the full variable domain: DTAVSQTPKYLVTQMGNDKSIKCEQNLGHDTMYWYKQDSKKFLKIMFSYNNKELIINETVPNRFSPKSPDKAHLNLHINSLELGDSAVYFCASSQGTAQLFFGSGTQLSVL.

This clonotype was counted between two and nine times. The rearrangement links TRBV10-3 to TRBJ2-5, with 9 positions matching TRBD1. V dropped 4 bases and J dropped 5; count of bases not matched to a gene: 2. This CDR3 has 13 amino acids. The V gene's germline CDR1 is ENHRY and CDR2 SYGVKD. The CDR3 DNA follows: TGTGCCATCAGTGGGGGGACAGGGGAGACCCAGTACTTC. Translation: CAISGGTGETQYF.

This clonotype appeared many times. The CDR3: CASSGGGPYEQYF. CDR3 sequence (DNA): TGTGCCAGCAGCGGGGGGGGGCCCTACGAGCAGTACTTC. The chain joins TRBV28 to TRBJ2-7, with 8 bases identical to TRBD2. Germline CDR1 and CDR2: MDHEN and SYDVKM. The ends lost 6 bases at V and 2 bases at J; junction bases unmatched: 3. This CDR3 comprises 13 residues.

This clonotype was recorded at least ten times. The rearrangement joins TRBV20-1 to TRBJ2-2; D might be TRBD1 or TRBD2, each matching 7 bases. The CDR3 is 14 amino acids. With 3 bases removed from V and 4 bases from J, the gap between germline ends came to 12 bases. Germline V CDR1 and CDR2: DFQATT, SNEGSKA (reference sequence). In DNA form, the CDR3 reads TGCAGTGCTAGGGGGGGGACAGTCACCGGGGAGCTGTTTTTT. The encoded protein is CSARGGTVTGELFF.

This clonotype has at least ten counts. J is TRBJ2-1 and V is TRBV30, with 7 bases aligning to TRBD1. The J segment lost 5 bases and the V segment lost 3 bases, leaving 7 bases of the junction unmatched. The CDR3 consists of 14 residues. Germline V gene data show CDR1 as GTSNPN and CDR2 as SVGIG (reference sequence). CDR3 nucleotides: TGTGCCTGGAGAAAACAGGGGTGGCACAATGAGCAGTTCTTC. Its protein product is CAWRKQGWHNEQFF.

The table lists this clonotype with many counts. This sequence joins TRBV30 and TRBJ2-3, with D possibly called TRBD1 or TRBD2 (6 bases each). The CDR3 runs 13 residues. V was shortened by 3 bases and J by 4 bases, with 11 bases between the two germline ends. CDR1 is GTSNPN and CDR2 is SVGIG in the germline V gene (reference sequence). The CDR3 DNA is TGTGCCTGGAGCACGGGGGCGGCAGATACGCAGTATTTT. This codes for CAWSTGAADTQYF.

J is TRBJ2-1 and V is TRBV11-2; TRBD2 aligns across 10 bases. Unmatched junction bases numbered 16, after V lost 4 bases and J lost 7 bases. CDR1 and CDR2 (germline): SGHAT, FQNNGV. The CDR3 length is 18 residues. The chain's CDR3 is CASSYPPGTSAQENEQFF. The CDR3 DNA is TGTGCCAGCAGCTACCCCCCCGGGACTAGCGCCCAGGAGAATGAGCAGTTCTTC.

This clonotype was recorded a few times. The rearrangement joins TRBV5-5 to TRBJ1-4; D gene uncertain. The germline V gene encodes CDR1 SGHKS and CDR2 YYEKEE (reference sequence). The germline V and J ends were trimmed by 3 bases and 7 bases, with 19 bases remaining between them. This CDR3 contains 16 residues. The CDR3, as DNA: TGTGCCAGCAGCTGGGGTAGAGGCGGATCGGGTGAAAAACTGTTTTTT. Translated: CASSWGRGGSGEKLFF.

The table lists this clonotype with a few counts. This chain links TRBV6-2 or TRBV6-3 with TRBJ2-4, with D unclear. Trimming left V 0 bases short and J 0 bases short, with 15 bases between. Germline assignment: CDR1 MNHEY and CDR2 SVGEGT. This CDR3 is built from 18 residues. Written as DNA, the CDR3 is TGTGCCAGCAGTTACTCGATGGGCGGTCGACTAGCCAAAAACATTCAGTACTTC. Amino acid sequence: CASSYSMGGRLAKNIQYF.